A selection of T cell receptor beta chains follows, all from one sample in a study of CD8 T cells in ankylosing spondylitis. TCRdb re-called the 5' RACE reads through MiXCR, storing one row per CDR3 protein. Counted here are 250,000 to 350,000 distinct CDR3 sequences, less than 9.5% occurring once; the ten biggest clones make up roughly 14%. Sequencing input: blood, either unsorted or a sorted T cell fraction (not recorded which). Every receptor here comes from a male donor with ankylosing spondylitis. The CDR3 runs from the conserved cysteine through the conserved F or W. Each record gives: V gene, clone size, D gene, J gene, CDR3 DNA, CDR3 protein. A D gene is named only where the DNA matches it firmly. Clone size is shown for a subset of rows, as once, few, many or a class of expanded clone.

v_gene: TRBV6-1; abundance: NA; d_gene: TRBD1; j_gene: TRBJ2-1; CDR3nt: TGTGCCAGCAGGACGACAGGGGGCAATTACAATGAGCAGTTCTTC; CDR3aa: CASRTTGGNYNEQFF
v_gene: TRBV5-1; abundance: few; d_gene: TRBD2; j_gene: TRBJ2-1; CDR3nt: TGCGCCAGCAGCTCGCCGGTTAGCGGGAGCGACAATGAGCAGTTCTTC; CDR3aa: CASSSPVSGSDNEQFF
v_gene: TRBV9; abundance: many; d_gene: NA; j_gene: TRBJ2-7; CDR3nt: TGTGCCAGCAGCGAGAGGGACGGCTCCTACGAGCAGTACTTC; CDR3aa: CASSERDGSYEQYF
v_gene: TRBV6-2/TRBV6-3; abundance: few; d_gene: TRBD2; j_gene: TRBJ2-7; CDR3nt: TGTGCCAGCAGTTACTCCCACAGCCCAACTAGCGGTGATACCTACGAGCAGTACTTC; CDR3aa: CASSYSHSPTSGDTYEQYF
v_gene: TRBV7-9; abundance: NA; d_gene: TRBD2; j_gene: TRBJ2-5; CDR3nt: TGTGCCAGCAGCCCCGGCGGGGGAGAGACCCAGTACTTC; CDR3aa: CASSPGGGETQYF
v_gene: TRBV19; abundance: few; d_gene: NA; j_gene: TRBJ1-1; CDR3nt: TGTGCCAGTAGTGTATGGCTGGGACAAGGGCCTGAAGCTTTCTTT; CDR3aa: CASSVWLGQGPEAFF
v_gene: TRBV27; abundance: many; d_gene: TRBD1; j_gene: TRBJ2-7; CDR3nt: TGTGCCAGCAGTTTAAAGAGAGGGGGCGACGAGCAGTACTTC; CDR3aa: CASSLKRGGDEQYF
v_gene: TRBV5-1; abundance: few; d_gene: NA; j_gene: TRBJ2-1; CDR3nt: TGCGCCAGCAGCGGTAGCAGCTCGCGGAATGAGCAGTTCTTC; CDR3aa: CASSGSSSRNEQFF
v_gene: TRBV4-1; abundance: NA; d_gene: NA; j_gene: TRBJ2-7; CDR3nt: TGCGCCAGCAGCCAAGATCCACGGGACAAGCGATTCTTC; CDR3aa: CASSQDPRDKRFF
v_gene: TRBV4-1; abundance: NA; d_gene: NA; j_gene: TRBJ2-4; CDR3nt: TGCGCCAGCAGCCAAGATCGAGTAGCAAGGGGTGTGTCGAACATTCAGTACTTC; CDR3aa: CASSQDRVARGVSNIQYF
v_gene: TRBV27; abundance: NA; d_gene: NA; j_gene: TRBJ2-1; CDR3nt: TGTGCCAGCAGTTTATCGGGGGGAGTCGCCTACAATGAGCAGTTCTTC; CDR3aa: CASSLSGGVAYNEQFF
v_gene: TRBV25-1; abundance: NA; d_gene: NA; j_gene: TRBJ2-5; CDR3nt: TGTGCCAGCAGCATCCTGGGGCGGGAACAAGAGACCCAGTACTTC; CDR3aa: CASSILGREQETQYF